The clone carrying this T cell receptor (beta chain) came up once. Other DNA sequences in the sample encode the same CDR3. The sample comes from a study of blood T cell repertoires in COVID-19. Overall study context: Acute and convalescent COVID-19 specimens originated in the United States, Italy and Spain. In each case, the material was cDNA or gDNA derived from T cells, B-cell-depleted T cells, or PBMCs.

Germline-derived CDR1 and CDR2 are MDHEN and SYDVKM. Deletions cut 3 bases from V and 0 bases from J, with 8 bases between. The CDR3 loop spans 14 amino acids. Per the study methods: Estimated nucleated cell counts came from reference gene primer amplification. Method: immunoSEQ multiplex PCR; TCRdb's copy keeps in-frame clones and lacks some. V and J calls and clone size are those listed in that table; D and trimming were worked out from the DNA. The profile shows about 260,000 clones, approximately 87% of them singletons. The specimen sequenced was peripheral blood. This chain uses TRBV28 with TRBJ1-2, with a tentative D call TRBD1 (6 bases). The receptor was isolated from a woman aged 45-59 years with acute or convalescent COVID-19. The DNA for the CDR3 is TGTGCCAGCAGTTTGGCAGGGGCTAACTATGGCTACACCTTC. Protein: CASSLAGANYGYTF.